This is a list of T cell receptor beta chains from one sample in a study of beta chain features in type 1 diabetes. Only in-frame clones appear in the TCRdb table, and some are missing; sequencing was by immunoSEQ multiplex PCR. The sample carries 350,000 to 400,000 clones, around 12% recorded once. The sample consisted of naive CD4+ T cells from blood. These receptors were taken from a woman under 30 with type 1 diabetes. Each CDR3 is given with its conserved first and last residue. D genes are given only for firm matches. For some rows the clone size is stated as once, few or many, or as a class when expanded; others skip it.

d_gene: -
abundance: few
v_gene: TRBV2
j_gene: TRBJ1-2
CDR3aa: CASSEESGVGYTF
CDR3nt: TGTGCCAGCAGTGAAGAAAGCGGGGTTGGCTACACCTTC

d_gene: TRBD1
abundance: -
v_gene: TRBV5-6
j_gene: TRBJ2-5
CDR3aa: CASSLAGTGSETQYF
CDR3nt: TGTGCCAGCAGCCTCGCCGGGACAGGATCAGAGACCCAGTACTTC

d_gene: TRBD2
abundance: few
v_gene: TRBV11-2
j_gene: TRBJ2-4
CDR3aa: CASSLLAGSSKNIQYF
CDR3nt: TGTGCCAGCAGCTTACTAGCGGGGTCGTCCAAAAACATTCAGTACTTC

d_gene: TRBD1
abundance: -
v_gene: TRBV7-6
j_gene: TRBJ1-6
CDR3aa: CASSWGGTGNNSPLHF
CDR3nt: TGTGCCAGCAGCTGGGGGGGGACAGGGAATAATTCACCCCTCCACTTT

d_gene: -
abundance: -
v_gene: TRBV4-1
j_gene: TRBJ2-7
CDR3aa: CASSPQERTPPEQYF
CDR3nt: TGCGCCAGCAGCCCACAAGAGCGGACCCCTCCCGAGCAGTACTTC

d_gene: -
abundance: few
v_gene: TRBV14
j_gene: TRBJ1-2
CDR3aa: CASSQSRGGYTF
CDR3nt: TGTGCCAGCAGCCAAAGCAGAGGCGGCTACACCTTC

d_gene: TRBD1
abundance: -
v_gene: TRBV7-2
j_gene: TRBJ1-1
CDR3aa: CALKQGARYTEAFF
CDR3nt: TGTGCCTTAAAGCAGGGGGCAAGGTACACTGAAGCTTTCTTT

d_gene: -
abundance: few
v_gene: TRBV7-2
j_gene: TRBJ2-7
CDR3aa: CASSFAAISEQYF
CDR3nt: TGTGCCAGCAGCTTCGCCGCGATCTCCGAGCAGTACTTC

d_gene: TRBD2
abundance: few
v_gene: TRBV18
j_gene: TRBJ2-1
CDR3aa: CASSPNQGTSGYNEQFF
CDR3nt: TGTGCCAGCTCACCCAACCAAGGGACTAGCGGCTACAATGAGCAGTTCTTC

d_gene: -
abundance: -
v_gene: TRBV10-3
j_gene: TRBJ2-5
CDR3aa: CAISGGYVRETQYF
CDR3nt: TGTGCCATCAGTGGTGGATACGTGAGGGAGACCCAGTACTTC

d_gene: -
abundance: few
v_gene: TRBV7-2
j_gene: TRBJ2-7
CDR3aa: CASSLDSVYEQYF
CDR3nt: TGTGCCAGCAGCTTAGATTCGGTCTACGAGCAGTACTTC

d_gene: TRBD1
abundance: -
v_gene: TRBV19
j_gene: TRBJ2-5
CDR3aa: CATTPSGTAEETQYF
CDR3nt: TGTGCCACTACGCCGTCCGGGACAGCCGAAGAGACCCAGTACTTC

d_gene: -
abundance: -
v_gene: TRBV28
j_gene: TRBJ1-5
CDR3aa: CASSDDRYQPQHF
CDR3nt: TGTGCCAGCAGTGATGACAGATATCAGCCCCAGCATTTT

d_gene: TRBD1
abundance: -
v_gene: TRBV11-2
j_gene: TRBJ2-7
CDR3aa: CASKWDSAYHEQYF
CDR3nt: TGTGCCAGCAAATGGGACAGCGCTTACCACGAGCAGTACTTC

d_gene: -
abundance: -
v_gene: TRBV4-3
j_gene: TRBJ2-5
CDR3aa: CASSQLAEGGTQYF
CDR3nt: TGCGCCAGCAGCCAACTAGCGGAGGGGGGAACCCAGTACTTC

d_gene: -
abundance: -
v_gene: TRBV18
j_gene: TRBJ2-7
CDR3aa: CASSPLESYEQYF
CDR3nt: TGTGCCAGCTCACCCCTCGAGTCTTACGAGCAGTACTTC

d_gene: -
abundance: once
v_gene: TRBV30
j_gene: TRBJ1-1
CDR3aa: CAWDRAMNTEAFF
CDR3nt: TGTGCCTGGGACAGAGCCATGAACACTGAAGCTTTCTTT

d_gene: -
abundance: -
v_gene: TRBV4-3
j_gene: TRBJ1-4
CDR3aa: CASSLLGGNEKLFF
CDR3nt: TGCGCCAGCAGCCTCTTAGGAGGGAATGAAAAACTGTTTTTT

d_gene: -
abundance: few
v_gene: TRBV28
j_gene: TRBJ2-4
CDR3aa: CASSSGAENIQYF
CDR3nt: TGTGCCAGCTCGTCAGGGGCTGAAAACATTCAGTACTTC

d_gene: -
abundance: -
v_gene: TRBV30
j_gene: TRBJ1-5
CDR3aa: CAWASDSNQPQHF
CDR3nt: TGTGCCTGGGCTTCAGATAGCAATCAGCCCCAGCATTTT

d_gene: TRBD2
abundance: -
v_gene: TRBV28
j_gene: TRBJ2-1
CDR3aa: CASTSGTSYNEQFF
CDR3nt: TGTGCCAGCACTTCCGGGACTAGTTACAATGAGCAGTTCTTC

d_gene: TRBD1
abundance: -
v_gene: TRBV30
j_gene: TRBJ2-3
CDR3aa: CAWSRDRGTDTQYF
CDR3nt: TGTGCCTGGAGTCGGGACAGGGGAACAGATACGCAGTATTTT

d_gene: -
abundance: few
v_gene: TRBV7-9
j_gene: TRBJ2-5
CDR3aa: CASTPRGETQYF
CDR3nt: TGTGCCAGCACGCCGAGGGGGGAGACCCAGTACTTC

d_gene: TRBD1
abundance: few
v_gene: TRBV9
j_gene: TRBJ2-1
CDR3aa: CASSGGDSRQGNEQFF
CDR3nt: TGTGCCAGCAGCGGCGGGGACAGTCGACAGGGGAATGAGCAGTTCTTC

d_gene: -
abundance: few
v_gene: TRBV9
j_gene: TRBJ2-1
CDR3aa: CASSVGSSRYGEQFF
CDR3nt: TGTGCCAGCAGCGTAGGGTCTAGCCGCTATGGGGAGCAGTTCTTC

d_gene: TRBD1
abundance: few
v_gene: TRBV4-1
j_gene: TRBJ1-2
CDR3aa: CASSQEPLPGTAYGYTF
CDR3nt: TGCGCCAGCAGCCAAGAACCATTGCCTGGGACAGCCTATGGCTACACCTTC

d_gene: -
abundance: -
v_gene: TRBV9
j_gene: TRBJ2-3
CDR3aa: CASSGSGTDTQYF
CDR3nt: TGTGCCAGCAGTGGTAGCGGCACAGATACGCAGTATTTT

d_gene: -
abundance: -
v_gene: TRBV11-2
j_gene: TRBJ2-5
CDR3aa: CASSLDQGTWGETQYF
CDR3nt: TGTGCCAGCAGCTTAGATCAGGGGACGTGGGGAGAGACCCAGTACTTC

d_gene: -
abundance: few
v_gene: TRBV18
j_gene: TRBJ2-7
CDR3aa: CASSPRGAGYEQYF
CDR3nt: TGTGCCAGCTCACCCCGCGGGGCGGGGTACGAGCAGTACTTC

d_gene: -
abundance: -
v_gene: TRBV30
j_gene: TRBJ1-2
CDR3aa: CAWIWGDILDYGYTF
CDR3nt: TGTGCCTGGATTTGGGGAGACATCTTGGACTATGGCTACACCTTC

d_gene: -
abundance: few
v_gene: TRBV7-2
j_gene: TRBJ2-1
CDR3aa: CASSPVAGAEQFF
CDR3nt: TGTGCCAGCAGCCCAGTCGCGGGGGCTGAGCAGTTCTTC

d_gene: -
abundance: -
v_gene: TRBV5-5
j_gene: TRBJ2-3
CDR3aa: CASSFEADTQYF
CDR3nt: TGTGCCAGCAGCTTCGAGGCAGATACGCAGTATTTT

d_gene: TRBD1
abundance: few
v_gene: TRBV7-3
j_gene: TRBJ2-1
CDR3aa: CASSSSTGSRAKQFF
CDR3nt: TGTGCCAGCAGCTCTTCGACAGGGTCTCGGGCCAAGCAGTTCTTC

d_gene: -
abundance: -
v_gene: TRBV7-9
j_gene: TRBJ1-1
CDR3aa: CASSLKRLRGTEAFF
CDR3nt: TGTGCCAGCAGCTTAAAGCGCCTAAGGGGGACTGAAGCTTTCTTT

d_gene: -
abundance: -
v_gene: TRBV7-3
j_gene: TRBJ2-5
CDR3aa: CASSLVAATQETQYF
CDR3nt: TGTGCCAGCAGCTTAGTAGCGGCAACCCAAGAGACCCAGTACTTC

d_gene: TRBD1
abundance: few
v_gene: TRBV5-5
j_gene: TRBJ2-4
CDR3aa: CASSPDRGTHIQYF
CDR3nt: TGTGCCAGCAGCCCCGACAGGGGTACTCACATTCAGTACTTC

d_gene: -
abundance: few
v_gene: TRBV14
j_gene: TRBJ2-5
CDR3aa: CASSQDLAQETQYF
CDR3nt: TGTGCCAGCAGCCAAGATCTGGCCCAAGAGACCCAGTACTTC

d_gene: -
abundance: few
v_gene: TRBV4-2
j_gene: TRBJ2-1
CDR3aa: CASSQEVSSYNEQFF
CDR3nt: TGTGCCAGCAGCCAAGAGGTGAGCTCCTACAATGAGCAGTTCTTC

d_gene: -
abundance: few
v_gene: TRBV7-2
j_gene: TRBJ2-5
CDR3aa: CASIPWRGGRETQYF
CDR3nt: TGTGCCAGCATCCCGTGGAGGGGGGGCCGGGAGACCCAGTACTTC

d_gene: -
abundance: few
v_gene: TRBV29-1
j_gene: TRBJ1-1
CDR3aa: CSVGGMAGKLGAFF
CDR3nt: TGCAGCGTCGGCGGGATGGCAGGGAAGTTGGGAGCTTTCTTT

d_gene: -
abundance: few
v_gene: TRBV7-9
j_gene: TRBJ1-5
CDR3aa: CASSLAGRDQPQHF
CDR3nt: TGTGCCAGCAGCTTAGCGGGCAGGGATCAGCCCCAGCATTTT

d_gene: TRBD1
abundance: few
v_gene: TRBV7-8
j_gene: TRBJ2-7
CDR3aa: CASSPGQGFDEQYF
CDR3nt: TGTGCCAGCAGCCCGGGACAGGGGTTCGACGAGCAGTACTTC

d_gene: TRBD2
abundance: few
v_gene: TRBV4-3
j_gene: TRBJ2-7
CDR3aa: CASSPAERGYEQYF
CDR3nt: TGCGCCAGCAGCCCCGCGGAGCGGGGCTACGAGCAGTACTTC

d_gene: TRBD1
abundance: few
v_gene: TRBV18
j_gene: TRBJ1-1
CDR3aa: CASERGRTEAFF
CDR3nt: TGTGCCAGCGAGAGGGGGCGGACTGAAGCTTTCTTT